This entry lists 10 T cell receptor beta chains sequenced from one sample in a study of blood T cell repertoires in COVID-19. Data came from immunoSEQ multiplex PCR; TCRdb stores just in-frame clones and leaves some out. Among 350,000 to 450,000 clones listed, 85% were seen once. The material sequenced was peripheral blood. The receptors stem from a woman aged 18-35 years with acute or convalescent COVID-19.

This clone was seen once. J is TRBJ2-3 and V is TRBV12-3 or TRBV12-4; weak D call: TRBD1 (6 bases). The CDR3 consists of 13 residues. V lost 5 bases to trimming and J lost 5 bases, with 11 bases between them. The CDR3 DNA follows: TGTGCCAGCAGTCCCCGGACAGTAGATACGCAGTATTTT. This translates into CASSPRTVDTQYF.

The count of this clone is one. Other DNA sequences in the sample encode the same CDR3. This chain links TRBV28 with TRBJ1-5; TRBD1 matches at 7 bases. The J segment lost 4 bases and the V segment lost 6 bases, leaving 3 bases of the junction unmatched. Germline CDR1 reads MDHEN; CDR2 reads SYDVKM. CDR3 length: 13 amino acids. The CDR3 here is CASSLTGNQPQHF. CDR3 DNA sequence: TGTGCCAGCAGCTTGACAGGGAATCAGCCCCAGCATTTT. Filled out from reference TRBV28 and TRBJ1-5, the complete variable domain reads DVKVTQSSRYLVKRTGEKVFLECVQDMDHENMFWYRQDPGLGLRLIYFSYDVKMKEKGDIPEGYSVSREKKERFSLILESASTNQTSMYLCASSLTGNQPQHFGDGTRLSIL.

V and J are TRBV4-2 and TRBJ1-1, with a possible D match to TRBD1 (5 bases). V lost 7 bases and J lost 0, with 12 bases in between. The CDR3 contains 14 residues. Germline V gene data show CDR1 as LGHNA and CDR2 as YNFKEQ. This chain's CDR3 is CASTLGGLNTEAFF. In nucleotides, the CDR3 is TGTGCCAGCACCCTCGGGGGTTTGAACACTGAAGCTTTCTTT.

V is TRBV9 and J is TRBJ1-2, with D tentatively TRBD1 (5 bases). The germline V gene encodes CDR1 SGDLS and CDR2 YYNGEE. Trimming pared 4 bases from V and 2 bases from J, leaving 9 bases between. The CDR3 length is 13 residues. CDR3 nucleotides: TGTGCCAGCAGCCAGGAGGGGAACTATGGCTACACCTTC. It translates to CASSQEGNYGYTF. The full variable domain, its missing parts supplied by reference TRBV9 and TRBJ1-2, is DSGVTQTPKHLITATGQRVTLRCSPRSGDLSVYWYQQSLDQGLQFLIQYYNGEERAKGNILERFSAQQFPDLHSELNLSSLELGDSALYFCASSQEGNYGYTFGSGTRLTVV.

The chain employs TRBV28 and TRBJ1-5; 8 bases align to TRBD1. The junction had 9 bases not matched to a gene; V was cut back by 5 bases and J by 9 bases. The CDR3 length is 14 residues. CDR1 and CDR2 from the germline V gene are MDHEN and SYDVKM. DNA for the CDR3: TGTGCCAGCAGTACAACCCTACAGGGGGGGCCCCAGCATTTT. Amino acids: CASSTTLQGGPQHF.

This clone was counted a few times. The junction shows a germline mismatch at one end, possibly a read error. The V and J genes are TRBV30 and TRBJ1-1; D is undetermined. The CDR3 loop spans 12 amino acids. The germline V gene has CDR1 GTSNPN and CDR2 SVGIG (reference sequence). This CDR3 is CAWRDINTKAFF. Here the CDR3 DNA reads TGTGCCTGGAGAGATATTAACACTAAAGCTTTCTTT.

The gene calls are TRBV3-1 (or the pseudogene TRBV3-2) and TRBJ1-2; maybe TRBD1 (6 bases). Trimming removed 4 bases from V and 4 bases from J, with 13 bases in between. The germline CDR1 and CDR2 sequences are LGHDT and YNNKEL (reference sequence). The CDR3 consists of 14 residues. The CDR3 spells CASSLRSRGYGYTF. Here the CDR3 DNA reads TGTGCCAGCAGCCTTAGGAGCAGGGGCTATGGCTACACCTTC.

This clone was counted only a few times. The chain couples TRBV6-5 to TRBJ1-5; TRBD1 matches 10 bases. Germline values: CDR1 MNHEY, CDR2 SVGAGI. The CDR3 is made up of 16 amino acids. V dropped 4 bases and J dropped 4; count of bases not matched to a gene: 7. CDR3 sequence (DNA): TGTGCCAGCAGTTCGGGGTGGGACAGGGGTAATCAGCCCCAGCATTTT. Translating gives CASSSGWDRGNQPQHF.

The chain carries TRBV5-1 and TRBJ1-6, with TRBD1 identical over 7 bases. The CDR3 runs 14 residues. The germline V gene has CDR1 SGHRS and CDR2 YFSETQ. The junction had 10 bases not matched to a gene; V was cut back by 6 bases and J by 10 bases. CDR3 in amino acids: CASTETGSNSPLHF. In nucleotides, the CDR3 is TGCGCCAGCACCGAGACAGGGAGTAACTCACCCCTCCACTTT.

Only one count was recorded for this clone. The chain is built from TRBV6-6 and TRBJ2-1, with 10 bases identical to TRBD2. V was pared by 4 bases and J by 8 bases, with 8 bases of the junction left unmatched. Germline V gives CDR1 MNHNY, CDR2 SVGAGI (reference sequence). The CDR3 is 15 residues long. Written as DNA, the CDR3 is TGTGCCAGCAGTTCCCAAGCGGGAGGGCCATATGAGCAGTTCTTC. Its translation is CASSSQAGGPYEQFF.